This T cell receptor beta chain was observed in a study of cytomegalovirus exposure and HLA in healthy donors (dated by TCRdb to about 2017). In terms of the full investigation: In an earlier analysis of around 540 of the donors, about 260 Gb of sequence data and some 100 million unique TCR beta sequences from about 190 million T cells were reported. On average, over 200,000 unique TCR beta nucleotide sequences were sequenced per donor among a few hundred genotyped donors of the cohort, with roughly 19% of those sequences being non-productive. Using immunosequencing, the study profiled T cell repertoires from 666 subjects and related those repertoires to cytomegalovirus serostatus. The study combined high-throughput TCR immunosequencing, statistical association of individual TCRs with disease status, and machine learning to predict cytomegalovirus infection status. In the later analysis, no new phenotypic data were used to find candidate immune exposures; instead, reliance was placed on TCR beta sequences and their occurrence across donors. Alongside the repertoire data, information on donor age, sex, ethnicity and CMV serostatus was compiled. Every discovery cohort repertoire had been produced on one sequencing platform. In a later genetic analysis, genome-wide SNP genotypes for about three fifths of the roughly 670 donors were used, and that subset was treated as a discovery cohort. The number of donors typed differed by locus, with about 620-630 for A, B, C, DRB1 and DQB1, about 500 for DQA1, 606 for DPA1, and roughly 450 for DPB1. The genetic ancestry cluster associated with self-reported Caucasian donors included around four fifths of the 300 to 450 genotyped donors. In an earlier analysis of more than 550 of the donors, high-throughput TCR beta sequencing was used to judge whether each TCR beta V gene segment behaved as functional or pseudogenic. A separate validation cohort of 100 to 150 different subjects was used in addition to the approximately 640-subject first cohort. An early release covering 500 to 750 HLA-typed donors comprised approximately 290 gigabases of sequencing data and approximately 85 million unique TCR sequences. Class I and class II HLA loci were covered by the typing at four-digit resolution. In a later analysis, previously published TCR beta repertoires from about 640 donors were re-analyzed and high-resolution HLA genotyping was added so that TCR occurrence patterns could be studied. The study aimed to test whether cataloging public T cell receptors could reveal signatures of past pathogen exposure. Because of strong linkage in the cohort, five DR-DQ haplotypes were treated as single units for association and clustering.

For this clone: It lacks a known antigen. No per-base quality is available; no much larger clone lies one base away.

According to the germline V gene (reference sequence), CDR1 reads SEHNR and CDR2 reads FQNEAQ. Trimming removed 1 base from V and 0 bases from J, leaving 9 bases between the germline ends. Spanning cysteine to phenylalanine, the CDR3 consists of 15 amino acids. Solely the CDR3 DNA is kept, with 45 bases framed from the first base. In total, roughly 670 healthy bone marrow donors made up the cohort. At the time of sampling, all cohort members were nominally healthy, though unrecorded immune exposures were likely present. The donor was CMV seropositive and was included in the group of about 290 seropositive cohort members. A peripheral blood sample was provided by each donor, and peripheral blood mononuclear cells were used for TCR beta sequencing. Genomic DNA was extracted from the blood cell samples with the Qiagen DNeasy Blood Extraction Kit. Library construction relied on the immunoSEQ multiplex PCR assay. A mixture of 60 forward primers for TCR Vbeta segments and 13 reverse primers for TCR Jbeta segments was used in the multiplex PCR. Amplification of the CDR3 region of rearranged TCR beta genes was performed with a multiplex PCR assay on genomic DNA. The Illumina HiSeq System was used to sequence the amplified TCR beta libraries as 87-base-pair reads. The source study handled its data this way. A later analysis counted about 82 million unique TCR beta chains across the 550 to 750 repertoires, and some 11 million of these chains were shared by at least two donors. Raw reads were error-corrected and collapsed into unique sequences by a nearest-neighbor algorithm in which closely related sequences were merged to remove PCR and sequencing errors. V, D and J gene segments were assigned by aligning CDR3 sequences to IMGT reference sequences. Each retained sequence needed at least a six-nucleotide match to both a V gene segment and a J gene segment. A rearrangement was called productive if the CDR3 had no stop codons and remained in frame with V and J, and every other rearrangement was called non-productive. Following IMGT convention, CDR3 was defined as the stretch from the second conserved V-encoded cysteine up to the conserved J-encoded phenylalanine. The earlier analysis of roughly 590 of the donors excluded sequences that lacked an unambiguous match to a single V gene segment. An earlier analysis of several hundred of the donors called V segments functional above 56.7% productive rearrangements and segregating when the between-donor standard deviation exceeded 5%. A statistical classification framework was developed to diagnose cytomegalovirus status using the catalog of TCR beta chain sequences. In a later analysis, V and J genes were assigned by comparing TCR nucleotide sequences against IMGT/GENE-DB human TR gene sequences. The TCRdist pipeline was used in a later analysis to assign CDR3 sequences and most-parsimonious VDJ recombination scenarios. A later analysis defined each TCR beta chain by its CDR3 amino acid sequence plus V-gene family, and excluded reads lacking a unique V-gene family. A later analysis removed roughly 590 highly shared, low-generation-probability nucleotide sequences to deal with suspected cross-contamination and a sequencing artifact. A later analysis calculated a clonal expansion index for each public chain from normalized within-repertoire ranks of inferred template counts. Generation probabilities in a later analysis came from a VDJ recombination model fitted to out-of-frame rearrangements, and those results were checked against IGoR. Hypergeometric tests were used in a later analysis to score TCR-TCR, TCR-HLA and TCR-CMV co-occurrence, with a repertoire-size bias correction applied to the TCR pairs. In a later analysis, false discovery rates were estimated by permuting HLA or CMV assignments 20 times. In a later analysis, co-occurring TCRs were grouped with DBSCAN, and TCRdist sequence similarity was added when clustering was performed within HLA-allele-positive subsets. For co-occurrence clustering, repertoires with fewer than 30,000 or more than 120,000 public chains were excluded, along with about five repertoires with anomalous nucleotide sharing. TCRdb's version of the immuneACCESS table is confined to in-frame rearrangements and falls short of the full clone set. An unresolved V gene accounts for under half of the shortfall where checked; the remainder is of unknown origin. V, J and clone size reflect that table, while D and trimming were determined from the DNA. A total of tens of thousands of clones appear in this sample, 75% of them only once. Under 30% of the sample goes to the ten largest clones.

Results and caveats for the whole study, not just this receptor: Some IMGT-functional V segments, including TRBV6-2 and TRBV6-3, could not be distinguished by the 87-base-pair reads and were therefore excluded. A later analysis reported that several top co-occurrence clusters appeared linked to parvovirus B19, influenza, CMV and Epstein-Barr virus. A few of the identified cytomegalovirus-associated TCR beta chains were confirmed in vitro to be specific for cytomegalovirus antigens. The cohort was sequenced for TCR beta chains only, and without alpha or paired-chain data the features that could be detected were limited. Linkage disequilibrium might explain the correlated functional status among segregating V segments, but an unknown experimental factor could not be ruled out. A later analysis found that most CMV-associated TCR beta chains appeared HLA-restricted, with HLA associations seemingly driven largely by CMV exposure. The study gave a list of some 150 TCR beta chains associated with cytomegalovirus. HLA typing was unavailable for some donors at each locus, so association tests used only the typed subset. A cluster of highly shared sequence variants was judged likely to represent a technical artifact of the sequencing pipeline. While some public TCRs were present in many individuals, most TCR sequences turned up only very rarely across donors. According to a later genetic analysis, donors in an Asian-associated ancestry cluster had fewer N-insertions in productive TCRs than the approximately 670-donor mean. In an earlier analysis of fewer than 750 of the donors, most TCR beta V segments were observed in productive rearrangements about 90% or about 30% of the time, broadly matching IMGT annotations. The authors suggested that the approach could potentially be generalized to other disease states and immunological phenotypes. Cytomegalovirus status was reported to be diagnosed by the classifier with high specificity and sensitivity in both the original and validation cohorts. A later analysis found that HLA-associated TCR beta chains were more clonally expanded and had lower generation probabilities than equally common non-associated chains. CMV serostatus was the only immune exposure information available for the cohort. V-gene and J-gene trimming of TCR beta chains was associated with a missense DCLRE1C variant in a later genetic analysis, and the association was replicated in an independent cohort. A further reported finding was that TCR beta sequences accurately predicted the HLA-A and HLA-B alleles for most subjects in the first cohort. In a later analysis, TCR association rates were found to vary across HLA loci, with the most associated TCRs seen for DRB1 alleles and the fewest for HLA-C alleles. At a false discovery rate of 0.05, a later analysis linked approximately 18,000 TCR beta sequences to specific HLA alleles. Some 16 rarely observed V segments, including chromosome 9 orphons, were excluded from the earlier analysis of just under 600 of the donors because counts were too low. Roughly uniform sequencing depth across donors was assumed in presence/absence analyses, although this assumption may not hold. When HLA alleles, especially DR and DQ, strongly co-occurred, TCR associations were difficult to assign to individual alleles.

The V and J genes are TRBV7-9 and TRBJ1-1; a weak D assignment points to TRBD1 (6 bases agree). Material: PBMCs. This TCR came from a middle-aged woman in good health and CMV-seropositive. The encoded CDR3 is CASSLVRGLNTEAFF. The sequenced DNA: TGTGCCAGCAGCTTAGTGCGGGGGCTGAACACTGAAGCTTTCTTT.